Shown below are 14 T cell receptor beta chains from a single sample sequenced in a study of prognosis after radiotherapy for stage I lung cancer. Genomic DNA provided the template from which TCR beta CDR3 was amplified by two-round multiplex PCR. Each TRBV and TRBJ gene had its own primer in the first PCR round. TCRdb analysed the multiplex PCR reads with MiXCR anew, one entry per CDR3 protein. The sample holds about 15,000 distinct CDR3 sequences, around 30% seen once. The sample in question was PBMCs, obtained before or after stereotactic body radiation therapy (not recorded which). Receptor source: a donor at least 50 years old with non-small cell lung cancer.

This clonotype was seen repeatedly, ten times or more. V and J are TRBV3-1 and TRBJ1-1; 7 bases are shared with TRBD1. Germline V gene sequence: CDR1 LGHDT, CDR2 YNNKEL (reference sequence). The CDR3 sequence is 14 residues long. Unmatched junction bases numbered 2, after V lost 3 bases and J lost 1 base. The CDR3 nucleotides are TGTGCCAGCAGCCAGAGGACAGGGAACACTGAAGCTTTCTTT. It codes for CASSQRTGNTEAFF.

Note on this clonotype: This CDR3 is missing its conserved last phenylalanine or tryptophan, likely due to a read error. The DNA is left out, because the CDR3 cannot be placed on it with certainty; the CDR3 is given as TCRdb lists it. This sequence joins TRBV27 and TRBJ1-2; the listed D gene, TRBD1, was not tested against the DNA. From germline, CDR1 is MNHEY and CDR2 SMNVEV (reference sequence). Ends included, the CDR3 has 13 residues. The CDR3 protein is CASSFQGGYGYAL.

With regard to this clonotype: A far larger clone is just one base off, so this is likely a read error. The gene calls are TRBV6-4 and TRBJ1-2; 8 bases align to TRBD1. The germline V gene encodes CDR1 MRHNA and CDR2 SNTAGT. The CDR3 loop spans 15 amino acids. CDR3 region: CARSEARGQVDGYTF. CDR3 nucleotide sequence: TGTGCCAGAAGTGAAGCAAGGGGACAGGTGGATGGCTACACCTTC.

This clonotype is categorized as medium-sized (0.01 to 0.1%). This chain links TRBV6-1 with TRBJ2-3; tentatively, D is TRBD2 (5 bases). Trimming cost V 5 bases and J 12 bases, with 15 bases left between them. CDR1 MNHNS and CDR2 SASEGT come from the germline V gene. This CDR3 comprises 12 residues. In DNA, the CDR3 is TGTGCCAGCAGTCCCGACGCCGAGGGACAGTATTTT. Residues: CASSPDAEGQYF.

This CDR3 reads CASTWGRRDYGYTF. CDR3 coding DNA: TGTGCCAGCACTTGGGGGCGGCGAGACTATGGCTACACCTTC. This chain links TRBV6-2 or TRBV6-3 with TRBJ1-2, with TRBD1 as a possible D gene (6 bases). Germline loops: CDR1 MNHEY, CDR2 SVGEGT. Between the trimmed V and J ends, which lost 7 bases and 3 bases, there was a span of 15 bases. This CDR3 is built from 14 residues.

In its sample, this clonotype was seen many times. V and J are TRBV12-5 and TRBJ2-5, with TRBD1 matching over 8 bases. Germline V gives CDR1 LGHNT, CDR2 FRNRAP. The CDR3 is 13 residues long. Unmatched junction bases numbered 4, after V lost 5 bases and J lost 5 bases. The CDR3 sequence: CASGTGGWETQYF. CDR3 bases: TGTGCTAGTGGTACAGGGGGTTGGGAGACCCAGTACTTC.

For this clonotype: This is likely an artifact of a read error, given a far larger clone one base away. The chain couples TRBV6-5 to TRBJ1-3; TRBD1 agrees at 8 bases. CDR1 is MNHEY, CDR2 SVGAGI, per germline. The CDR3 has 16 amino acids. The CDR3 DNA sequence: TGTGCCAGCAGTCGGGTGGGACAGGCGACTGGAAGCACCATATATTTT. It codes for CASSRVGQATGSTIYF.

The chain employs TRBV27 and TRBJ2-3; no clear D. The DNA end is a closer match to TRBJ1-5, so the J assignment may be wrong. CDR1 MNHEY and CDR2 SMNVEV come from the germline V gene (reference sequence). This CDR3 has 16 amino acids. The CDR3 loop reads CASSTRLAGGTDTQHF. The CDR3 DNA reads as TGTGCCAGCAGCACCAGACTAGCGGGTGGCACAGATACGCAGCATTTT.

In its sample, this clonotype was seen many times. The chain is built from TRBV30 and TRBJ1-1, with D possibly TRBD1 on 6 matching bases. Germline V lookup: CDR1 GTSNPN, CDR2 SVGIG (reference sequence). CDR3 size: 13 residues. Trimming left V 0 bases short and J 7 bases short, with 12 bases between. The CDR3 DNA reads TGTGCCTGGAGTGTAATACAGGGCCATGAAGCTTTCTTT. Its protein is CAWSVIQGHEAFF. Based on the CDR3 plus reference TRBV30 and TRBJ1-1, the full variable domain is SQTIHQWPATLVQPVGSPLSLECTVEGTSNPNLYWYRQAAGRGLQLLFYSVGIGQISSEVPQNLSASRPQDRQFILSSKKLLLSDSGFYLCAWSVIQGHEAFFGQGTRLTVV.

This clonotype was found once. This sequence joins TRBV6-1 and TRBJ2-7; 7 positions match TRBD2. Trimming removed 9 bases from V and 3 bases from J; junction bases left unmatched: 11. Germline values: CDR1 MNHNS, CDR2 SASEGT. This CDR3 is 14 amino acids long. Here the CDR3 DNA reads TGTGCCAGAGGTGCGGCTAGCGGATTCTACGAGCAGTACTTC. Its translation is CARGAASGFYEQYF.

The J gene is TRBJ2-3, the V gene TRBV2; perhaps TRBD1 as D (5 bases). Germline V gene data show CDR1 as SNHLY and CDR2 as FYNNEI. The V end was cut by 11 bases, the J end by 0 bases, with 15 bases between. The CDR3 spans 14 residues. Here the CDR3 reads CALRAAGSTDTQYF. CDR3 coding DNA: TGTGCCCTCAGGGCGGCAGGGAGCACAGATACGCAGTATTTT.

There are many counts of this clonotype. The chain uses TRBV28 and TRBJ2-3; D is undetermined. Deletions cut 7 bases from V and 1 base from J, with 15 bases between. Germline V gene data show CDR1 as MDHEN and CDR2 as SYDVKM. The CDR3 extends over 15 amino acids. CDR3 sequence (DNA): TGTGCCAGCATACGGACGGCGGACGGCACAGATACGCAGTATTTT. It translates to CASIRTADGTDTQYF.

In its sample, this clonotype was seen many times. The CDR3 protein is CSANLAGGASGQFF. The CDR3 nucleotides are TGCAGCGCTAATCTCGCGGGAGGGGCCAGTGGGCAGTTCTTC. This rearrangement joins TRBV29-1 to TRBJ2-1; 9 bases are shared with TRBD2. This CDR3 is 14 amino acids long. Germline loops: CDR1 SQVTM, CDR2 ANQGSEA. V was pared by 7 bases and J by 12 bases, with 16 bases of the junction left unmatched.

This rearrangement joins TRBV7-6 to TRBJ2-1; D is possibly TRBD2 (5 bases). The germline CDR1 and CDR2 sequences are SGHVS and FNYEAQ. The CDR3 spans 16 residues. Trimming removed 1 base at V and 5 bases at J, with 15 bases between. The CDR3 here is CASSLVGGFPDNEQFF. DNA of the CDR3: TGTGCCAGCAGCTTAGTTGGCGGGTTTCCCGACAATGAGCAGTTCTTC.